Listed below are T cell receptor beta chains from one sample, sequenced in a study of shared clonotypes between healthy human individuals. Method: immunoSEQ multiplex PCR; TCRdb's copy keeps in-frame clones and lacks some. Of about 2.4 million clones in the sample, over 85% were seen once. Material: naive CD4+ T cells sorted from blood. Receptors were obtained from a man younger than 35 in good health. The CDR3 runs from the conserved cysteine through the conserved F or W. The D gene is left open where the match is weak. Only part of the rows carry a size: once, few, many, or a class if the clone is expanded.

v_gene: TRBV30; d_gene: -; j_gene: TRBJ1-2; abundance: -; CDR3nt: TGTGCCTGGAGAAGCACAGGGAGTTACGGCTACACCTTC; CDR3aa: CAWRSTGSYGYTF
v_gene: TRBV2; d_gene: TRBD2; j_gene: TRBJ2-1; abundance: -; CDR3nt: TGTGCCAGCAGTGAGACCTCTGCGGGAGGGTCTTACAATGAGCAGTTCTTC; CDR3aa: CASSETSAGGSYNEQFF
v_gene: TRBV5-6; d_gene: TRBD2; j_gene: TRBJ2-3; abundance: -; CDR3nt: TGTGCCAGCAGCTTGGGGACTAGCGGAGCAGATACGCAGTATTTT; CDR3aa: CASSLGTSGADTQYF
v_gene: TRBV6-5; d_gene: -; j_gene: TRBJ2-4; abundance: once; CDR3nt: TGTGCCAGCAGTTCCCCTAGCGAGAAAAACATTCAGTACTTC; CDR3aa: CASSSPSEKNIQYF
v_gene: TRBV18; d_gene: TRBD1; j_gene: TRBJ2-3; abundance: -; CDR3nt: TGTGCCAGCTCACCCACAAAATTCCAGGGGGCCCGTGGCACAGATACGCAGTATTTT; CDR3aa: CASSPTKFQGARGTDTQYF
v_gene: TRBV18; d_gene: -; j_gene: TRBJ2-7; abundance: -; CDR3nt: TGTGCCAGCTCACCACCTTCGAAGAAGCTCTACGAGCAGTACTTC; CDR3aa: CASSPPSKKLYEQYF
v_gene: TRBV14; d_gene: -; j_gene: TRBJ2-1; abundance: -; CDR3nt: TGTGCCAGCAGCCAGGCTACGAGGGGTGAGCAGTTCTTC; CDR3aa: CASSQATRGEQFF
v_gene: TRBV2; d_gene: -; j_gene: TRBJ2-7; abundance: -; CDR3nt: TGTGCCAGCAGTGAAGGTCCCCCCAGCTACGAGCAGTACTTC; CDR3aa: CASSEGPPSYEQYF
v_gene: TRBV2; d_gene: -; j_gene: TRBJ1-5; abundance: -; CDR3nt: TGTGCCAGCAGTGAAGAAGGGAACCACAATCAGCCCCAGCATTTT; CDR3aa: CASSEEGNHNQPQHF
v_gene: TRBV7-9; d_gene: TRBD1; j_gene: TRBJ2-2; abundance: few; CDR3nt: TGTGCCAGCAGGACTAACAGGGGAAGTAACACCGGGGAGCTGTTTTTT; CDR3aa: CASRTNRGSNTGELFF
v_gene: TRBV2; d_gene: TRBD1; j_gene: TRBJ1-4; abundance: -; CDR3nt: TGTGCCAGCAACAGACAGGGAGGAGAGGAAAAACTGTTTTTT; CDR3aa: CASNRQGGEEKLFF
v_gene: TRBV7-2; d_gene: -; j_gene: TRBJ2-2; abundance: -; CDR3nt: TGTGCCAGCAGCTTAGCCCAGATCAGGGAAAGCGGGGAGCTGTTTTTT; CDR3aa: CASSLAQIRESGELFF
v_gene: TRBV29-1; d_gene: -; j_gene: TRBJ2-7; abundance: -; CDR3nt: TGCAGCGTACGCAGGGATTCCTACGAGCAGTACTTC; CDR3aa: CSVRRDSYEQYF
v_gene: TRBV5-1; d_gene: TRBD1; j_gene: TRBJ1-1; abundance: -; CDR3nt: TGCGCCAGCAGCTTAACGACAGGGTTGAACACTGAAGCTTTCTTT; CDR3aa: CASSLTTGLNTEAFF
v_gene: TRBV6-1; d_gene: TRBD1; j_gene: TRBJ2-7; abundance: -; CDR3nt: TGTGCCAGCACCCTCGACAGGGCCAGCTCCTACGAGCAGTACTTC; CDR3aa: CASTLDRASSYEQYF
v_gene: TRBV28; d_gene: -; j_gene: TRBJ1-1; abundance: -; CDR3nt: TGTGCCAGCAGTCGTAGAGAGAACACTGAAGCTTTCTTT; CDR3aa: CASSRRENTEAFF
v_gene: TRBV10-1; d_gene: -; j_gene: TRBJ2-3; abundance: -; CDR3nt: TGCGCCAGCAGTGATGGGTTTGGCACAGATACGCAGTATTTT; CDR3aa: CASSDGFGTDTQYF
v_gene: TRBV19; d_gene: -; j_gene: TRBJ1-5; abundance: -; CDR3nt: TGTGCCAGTAGTATGGGGGGGCCGCGCAATCAGCCCCAGCATTTT; CDR3aa: CASSMGGPRNQPQHF
v_gene: TRBV18; d_gene: -; j_gene: TRBJ2-1; abundance: -; CDR3nt: TGTGCCAGCTCACCACGGCAGGGTGTCGACAATGAGCAGTTCTTC; CDR3aa: CASSPRQGVDNEQFF
v_gene: TRBV7-7; d_gene: -; j_gene: TRBJ2-5; abundance: -; CDR3nt: TGTGCTAGCAGCTTATCCCATCAAGAGACCCAGTACTTC; CDR3aa: CASSLSHQETQYF